This note documents a single TCR beta chain sequence. Its antigen is undetermined. CDR3 length: 15 amino acids. The V gene's germline CDR1 is MGHRA and CDR2 YSYEKL. V dropped 1 base and J dropped 8 bases, with 14 bases sitting between them. The sample is drawn from a study of T-cell memory formation after mild COVID-19. Across the whole study: Across donors, TCR clusters were largely donor specific. Overall study findings and caveats: The study found contracting CD4+ clones mainly in CM and EM and contracting CD8+ clones in EMRA. Clones that contracted from day 15 to 85 were balanced CD4/CD8, while later expanders leaned CD4+.

cDNA libraries for TCR alpha and TCR beta, carrying sample barcodes and UMIs, came from 5'RACE with constant-segment primers. MiXCR, run by TCRdb on the 5' RACE reads, gives a single entry per CDR3 protein. Of over 350,000 distinct CDR3 sequences listed, 20% to 25% are singletons. This sequence was found in an adult woman who had mild COVID-19 (a few samples of this study predate the infection). Cell type and time point are not known. The specimen was PBMCs or a T cell subset sorted from them (not recorded which). The V gene is TRBV4-1, the J gene TRBJ1-4; D gene uncertain. The CDR3 spells CASSQVLTSREKLFF. The CDR3 bases are TGCGCCAGCAGCCAAGTTCTGACCAGCCGAGAAAAACTGTTTTTT.